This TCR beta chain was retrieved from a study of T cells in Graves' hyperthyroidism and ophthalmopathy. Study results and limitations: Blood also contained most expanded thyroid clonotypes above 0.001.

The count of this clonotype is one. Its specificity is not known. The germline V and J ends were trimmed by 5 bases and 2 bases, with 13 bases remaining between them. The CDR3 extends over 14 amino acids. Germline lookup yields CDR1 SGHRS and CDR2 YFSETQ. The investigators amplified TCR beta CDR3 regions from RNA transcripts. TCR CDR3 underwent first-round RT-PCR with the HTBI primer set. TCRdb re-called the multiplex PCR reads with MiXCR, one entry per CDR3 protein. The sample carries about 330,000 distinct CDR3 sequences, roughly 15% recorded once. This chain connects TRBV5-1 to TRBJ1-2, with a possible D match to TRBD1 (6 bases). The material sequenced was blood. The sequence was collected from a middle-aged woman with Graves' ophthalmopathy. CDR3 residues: CASSTSGQNYGYTF. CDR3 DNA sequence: TGCGCCAGCAGTACTTCCGGACAGAACTATGGCTACACCTTC.